This T cell receptor (beta chain) derives from a study of patients and donors after allogeneic stem cell transplantation. TCRdb recomputed calls from the RT-PCR reads with MiXCR, one row per CDR3 protein. The sample has 400,000 to 500,000 distinct CDR3 sequences, roughly 17% seen once. Sample: blood, either unsorted or a sorted T cell fraction (not recorded which). This clonotype was obtained from a human donor who was either an allogeneic HSCT recipient or a stem cell or donor lymphocyte infusion donor (not recorded which). It is not recorded whose cells these are; they may come from a transplant donor.

CDR3 residues: CARPESGNTIYF. The CDR3 DNA follows: TGTGCCAGGCCCGAAAGTGGAAACACCATATATTTT. This rearrangement joins TRBV12-3 or TRBV12-4 to TRBJ1-3; D not certain. The ends were cut back, 9 bases at V and 3 bases at J, with 9 bases in the middle. The CDR3 consists of 12 residues.